This TCR beta chain was sequenced for a study of blood T cell repertoires in COVID-19. Study background: The study drew acute and convalescent COVID-19 samples from the United States, Italy and Spain. T cells, B-cell-depleted T cells, or PBMCs provided the cDNA or gDNA that served as material.

How the authors handled the data: Cell counts per sample came from amplifying reference gene primers. The method was immunoSEQ multiplex PCR; TCRdb's version includes in-frame clones alone and lacks a portion of them. Clonal size and the V and J genes are those of that table, whereas D and trimming came from the DNA. Of some 150,000 clones listed, roughly 80% are singletons. Material for sequencing was peripheral blood. The receptor comes from a man aged 60 to 69 with acute or convalescent COVID-19.

The CDR3 loop is CASSTTSGRVNEQFF. The CDR3 bases are TGTGCCAGCAGTACTACTAGCGGGAGGGTTAATGAGCAGTTCTTC. The chain uses TRBV6-5 and TRBJ2-1; 13 nucleotides line up with TRBD2. Losses at the gene ends were 5 bases for V and 7 bases for J; bases not matched to a gene: 5. Germline-derived CDR1 and CDR2 are MNHEY and SVGAGI. The CDR3 spans 15 residues.